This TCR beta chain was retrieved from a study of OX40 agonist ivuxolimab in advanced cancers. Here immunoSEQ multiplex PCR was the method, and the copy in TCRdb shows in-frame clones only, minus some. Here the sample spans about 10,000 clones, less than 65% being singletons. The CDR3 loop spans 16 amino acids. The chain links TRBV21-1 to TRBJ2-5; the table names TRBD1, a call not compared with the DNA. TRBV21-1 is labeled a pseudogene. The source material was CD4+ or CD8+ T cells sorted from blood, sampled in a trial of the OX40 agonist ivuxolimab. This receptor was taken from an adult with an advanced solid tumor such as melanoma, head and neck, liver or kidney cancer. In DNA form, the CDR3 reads TGTGCCAGCAGCATCGGGCAGGGAATAGGGCAAGAGACCCAGTACTTC. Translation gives CASSIGQGIGQETQYF.